Reported below is one T cell receptor beta chain. The V and J ends lost 3 bases and 5 bases, in that order; junction bases with no gene match: 3. Germline V gives CDR1 MNHNS, CDR2 SASEGT. This CDR3 has 14 residues. Per the original data handling: ImmunoSEQ only sent back junction sequences with no quality scores, so filtering was done differently. Sequencing used immunoSEQ multiplex PCR; TCRdb keeps in-frame clones, though not all of them. The V and J calls and clone size were taken over from that table, and D and trimming were inferred from the DNA. The table lists over 2 million clones, 85% to 95% of them singletons. This sample is part of a study of shared clonotypes between healthy human individuals. For the study at large: Per donor, three plates held CD4 naive cells, three held CD4 memory, two held CD8 naive and one held CD8 memory.

Positively selected for CCR7, the CD45RO-negative cells used as naive CD8 cells excluded terminally differentiated effector memory CD45RA+ cells. Donors, healthy HIV-negative adults, lacked recent acute infections or vaccinations. The specimen sequenced was naive CD8+ T cells sorted from blood. The gene calls are TRBV6-1 and TRBJ1-1; 10 positions match TRBD1. The receptor's source is a man aged 18 to 35 in good health. CDR3 residues: CASSEGQGRTEAFF. CDR3 sequence (DNA): TGTGCCAGCAGTGAGGGACAGGGGCGTACTGAAGCTTTCTTT.